Detailed here is one T cell receptor beta chain. Its antigen is unknown. From CD4+ cells came CD45RA+ naive and CD45RA-negative memory subsets. Using immunoSEQ multiplex PCR, the repertoire was profiled, and TCRdb retains in-frame clones only, with some absent. The data show 2,500,000 or so clones, 80% to 95% seen once. The V end was cut by 0 bases, the J end by 4 bases, with 8 bases between. Germline lookup yields CDR1 SGHNT and CDR2 YYREEE (reference sequence). CDR3 length: 13 residues. This entry belongs to a study of shared clonotypes between healthy human individuals. The study, taken as a whole, reports: Non-shared clonotypes displayed generation probabilities falling below those of clonotypes present in all four donors.

The chain links TRBV5-4 to TRBJ2-7; D unclear. This receptor was taken from a young man in good health. Some clones in this sample may be carry-over from other donors' samples. Sequenced sample: naive CD4+ T cells from PBMCs. Specified subset: CD45RA+ positively selected. CDR3 in DNA: TGTGCCAGCAGCTTGGACGACCTATACGAGCAGTACTTC. Amino acids: CASSLDDLYEQYF.